A single sample gave rise to the 20 T cell receptor beta chains below, sequenced in a study of blood T cell repertoires in COVID-19. The protocol was immunoSEQ multiplex PCR, while the TCRdb copy is restricted to in-frame clones and leaves out a portion. The profile shows tens of thousands of clones, roughly 89% of them singletons. The material sequenced was peripheral blood. These receptors came from a woman aged 55-69 years with COVID-19, enrolled during active disease.

This sequence joins TRBV2 and TRBJ1-5; D is unclear. The CDR3 spans 14 residues. CDR1 is SNHLY and CDR2 is FYNNEI in the germline V gene. The V end lost 9 bases, the J end lost 1 base, and 13 bases lay between the germline ends. CDR3 sequence: CASSRASSNQPQHF. The CDR3 coding sequence is TGTGCCAGTTCGCGGGCTTCGAGCAATCAGCCCCAGCATTTT.

This clone was counted a single time. The V call is TRBV7-9, the J call TRBJ2-6, with a tentative D call TRBD1 (5 bases). Germline CDR1 SEHNR, CDR2 FQNEAQ (reference sequence). The CDR3 sequence is 17 residues long. V was clipped by 1 base and J by 4 bases, with 14 bases between them. CDR3 nucleotides: TGTGCCAGCAGCTTAGGACAGCTCATCTCCGGGGCCAACGTCCTGACTTTC. Translation: CASSLGQLISGANVLTF.

This chain connects TRBV27 to TRBJ1-3; D is unclear. The CDR3 has 14 residues. Germline CDR1 and CDR2: MNHEY and SMNVEV (reference sequence). Trimming stripped 4 bases from V and 11 bases from J, with 18 bases between. Written as DNA, the CDR3 is TGTGCCAGCAGTTCCCTCAATCGGCCGAGGGCCATATATTTT. It translates to CASSSLNRPRAIYF.

The chain links TRBV19 to TRBJ1-3; D gene uncertain. This CDR3 region has 13 residues. Trimming stripped 7 bases from V and 4 bases from J, with 11 bases between. Germline V gives CDR1 LNHDA, CDR2 SQIVND (reference sequence). CDR3 loop: CASTAAAGNTIYF. In nucleotides, the CDR3 is TGTGCCAGTACGGCGGCTGCCGGAAACACCATATATTTT.

The chain employs TRBV12-5 and TRBJ2-1; a weak D match, TRBD2 (6 bases). Germline V CDR1 and CDR2: LGHNT, FRNRAP. CDR3 length: 15 amino acids. Trimming removed 5 bases at V and 0 bases at J, with 11 bases between. Here the CDR3 DNA reads TGTGCTAGTGGTCCACGGGGGAGCTCCTACAATGAGCAGTTCTTC. Residues: CASGPRGSSYNEQFF.

This chain joins TRBV19 and TRBJ2-1, with TRBD1 matching 7 bases. Losses at the gene ends were 4 bases for V and 5 bases for J; bases not matched to a gene: 8. The CDR3 sequence is 15 residues long. Looked up from germline, CDR1 is LNHDA and CDR2 is SQIVND (reference sequence). The CDR3: CASSTRGNGDNEQFF. CDR3 DNA sequence: TGTGCCAGTAGTACCAGGGGGAACGGGGACAATGAGCAGTTCTTC.

This rearrangement joins TRBV9 to TRBJ2-1; TRBD2 matches 14 bases. The V gene's germline CDR1 is SGDLS and CDR2 YYNGEE. This CDR3 has 19 residues. Trimming cost V 4 bases and J 0 bases; bases outside gene matches: 9. CDR3 DNA sequence: TGTGCCAGCAGCACCGGACTAGCGGGAGGACAGAGCTCCTACAATGAGCAGTTCTTC. It specifies CASSTGLAGGQSSYNEQFF.

The chain is built from TRBV6-2 or TRBV6-3 and TRBJ1-1; no clear D gene. The CDR3 is 14 amino acids. V was trimmed by 6 bases and J by 5 bases, leaving 16 bases between them. From germline, CDR1 is MNHEY and CDR2 SVGEGT. Here the CDR3 reads CASSLTSRETEAFF. For the CDR3, the DNA is TGTGCCAGCAGCTTAACTAGTCGAGAGACTGAAGCTTTCTTT.

The V and J genes are TRBV12-5 and TRBJ2-7; tentatively, D is TRBD1 (7 bases). CDR1 is LGHNT, CDR2 FRNRAP, per germline. This CDR3 comprises 14 residues. Trimming removed 2 bases at V and 7 bases at J, with 15 bases between. CDR3 loop: CASGLTGVGGEQYF. In DNA, the CDR3 is TGTGCTAGTGGTTTGACAGGGGTAGGGGGGGAGCAGTACTTC.

This clone was counted a single time. The chain couples TRBV7-9 to TRBJ1-4; TRBD1 matches at 8 bases. CDR1 SEHNR and CDR2 FQNEAQ come from the germline V gene (reference sequence). V trimming: 5 bases; J trimming: 8 bases; junction bases outside the gene matches: 7. This CDR3 comprises 14 residues. The CDR3, as DNA: TGTGCCAGCAGCCTAGGACAGGGAGAAGAAAAACTGTTTTTT. Its protein product is CASSLGQGEEKLFF. The full variable domain, rest sourced from reference TRBV7-9 and TRBJ1-4, is DTGVSQNPRHKITKRGQNVTFRCDPISEHNRLYWYRQTLGQGPEFLTYFQNEAQLEKSRLLSDRFSAERPKGSFSTLEIQRTEQGDSAMYLCASSLGQGEEKLFFGSGTQLSVL.

The CDR3 spells CASSEVGTSGPNEQFF. Written as DNA, the CDR3 is TGTGCCAGCAGTGAAGTCGGGACTAGCGGCCCCAATGAGCAGTTCTTC. This rearrangement joins TRBV6-4 to TRBJ2-1; TRBD2 matches 11 bases. CDR1 and CDR2 (germline): MRHNA, SNTAGT. J lost 6 bases, V lost 3 bases, and 7 bases had no gene match. This CDR3 contains 16 residues.

The V and J genes are TRBV10-2 and TRBJ1-5; no firm D call. CDR1 WSHSY and CDR2 SAAADI come from the germline V gene. Trimming pared 6 bases from V and 9 bases from J, leaving 21 bases between. CDR3 length equals 15 residues. CDR3 bases: TGCGCCAGCAGGGAGGCGAGGAGGCCGGGCGGGCCCCAGCATTTT. Translated: CASREARRPGGPQHF.

Concerning this clone itself: Other DNA sequences within the sample encode an identical CDR3. The V call is TRBV18, the J call TRBJ2-1; 14 positions match TRBD2. Germline loops: CDR1 KGHSH, CDR2 LQKENI. The junction had 2 bases not matched to a gene; V was cut back by 3 bases and J by 7 bases. The CDR3 contains 15 residues. CDR3 region: CASSPGLAGANEQFF. The CDR3 bases are TGTGCCAGCTCACCGGGACTAGCGGGGGCTAATGAGCAGTTCTTC.

This rearrangement joins TRBV4-1 to TRBJ2-1; no reliable D call. The V gene lost 6 bases and the J gene lost 8 bases, with 14 bases spanning the gap. The CDR3 runs 13 residues. The V gene's germline CDR1 is MGHRA and CDR2 YSYEKL. Here the CDR3 DNA reads TGCGCCAGCAGTTTACGCGGTTTAGATGAGCAGTTCTTC. It yields the protein CASSLRGLDEQFF.

The chain joins TRBV6-5 to TRBJ1-6; 9 bases match TRBD1. In germline, CDR1 is MNHEY, CDR2 SVGAGI. V lost 11 bases and J lost 5; bases outside the gene matches: 4. The CDR3 runs to 13 residues. CDR3 amino acids: CAGQGLNNSPLHF. For the CDR3, the DNA is TGTGCCGGACAGGGGTTAAATAATTCACCCCTCCACTTT.

This sequence joins TRBV7-9 and TRBJ2-2, with 9 bases lining up with TRBD2. CDR3 length: 17 residues. V shed 1 base, J shed 1 base, and the junction held 4 bases outside the gene matches. CDR1 is SEHNR and CDR2 is FQNEAQ in the germline V gene (reference sequence). The CDR3 region is CASSLDSGGKNTGELFF. The CDR3 bases are TGTGCCAGCAGCTTAGATAGCGGGGGCAAGAACACCGGGGAGCTGTTTTTT.

This chain joins TRBV2 and TRBJ1-2, with D perhaps matching TRBD1 (5 bases). Trimming pared 4 bases from V and 8 bases from J, leaving 23 bases between. CDR3 size: 16 residues. The V gene's germline CDR1 is SNHLY and CDR2 FYNNEI. The CDR3 sequence: CASSVKGDSSFQGYTF. The CDR3 DNA sequence: TGTGCCAGCAGTGTGAAAGGAGACAGTTCATTCCAGGGCTACACCTTC.

The chain recombines TRBV3-1 (or the pseudogene TRBV3-2) with TRBJ1-5; tentatively, D is TRBD1 (6 bases). The germline V and J ends were trimmed by 4 bases and 4 bases, with 8 bases remaining between them. Germline assignment: CDR1 LGHDT and CDR2 YNNKEL (reference sequence). This CDR3 has 13 residues. The CDR3 DNA follows: TGTGCCAGCAGCCGACAGGTTAATCAGCCCCAGCATTTT. Translating gives CASSRQVNQPQHF.

The V gene is TRBV19, the J gene TRBJ1-4; 7 bases align to TRBD1. The CDR3 extends over 15 amino acids. Germline loops: CDR1 LNHDA, CDR2 SQIVND (reference sequence). V lost 4 bases and J lost 8; bases outside the gene matches: 10. The CDR3, as DNA: TGTGCCAGTAGTACCCCCGGCAGGGGGAGGGAAAAACTGTTTTTT. Translating gives CASSTPGRGREKLFF.

V is TRBV6-2 or TRBV6-3 and J is TRBJ2-1, with 9 nucleotides matching TRBD2. J was trimmed by 9 bases and V by 5 bases; bases with no gene match: 14. CDR1 is MNHEY, CDR2 SVGEGT, per germline. The CDR3 totals 16 residues. In nucleotides, the CDR3 is TGTGCCAGCAGTACCTCCGGGACTAGCTCGGGTGTTGAGCAGTTCTTC. This translates into CASSTSGTSSGVEQFF.